These 7 T cell receptor beta chains originate from one sample sequenced in a study of T cell repertoires in cytomegalovirus infection (dated by TCRdb to about 2019). Read against the paper, the sample's treatment or condition label means: in vitro stimulation with specific CMV peptide epitopes to enrich CMV-specific T cells. Antigens of these TCRs are unknown. Reads for this sample came from an Illumina HiSeq 1500. TCRdb redid the processing of the public reads, applying fastp at Q25 and MiXCR, and retained in-frame beta chains. Identical CDR3 protein sequences are pooled into one entry, listed with their most common genes and DNA. This sample lists about 330,000 distinct CDR3 sequences; about 35% were detected once. The ten largest clones add up to approximately 13% of the sample. The source was cultured PBMCs, collected from culture after CMV antigen stimulation. The receptors originated from a human donor in good health (CMV status not recorded). Some clones in this sample may be carry-over from other donors' samples.

The rearrangement links TRBV19 to TRBJ2-7, with TRBD1 identical over 9 bases. Germline trimming cut 5 bases from V and 6 bases from J; bases unmatched to any gene: 11. From germline, CDR1 is LNHDA and CDR2 SQIVND (reference sequence). The CDR3 runs 15 residues. CDR3 bases: TGTGCCAGTAGTGTCACGTCCGGGACAGGGTCCGAGCAGTACTTC. Translated, it gives CASSVTSGTGSEQYF.

This clonotype came up a few times. V gene TRBV12-3 or TRBV12-4 combines with J gene TRBJ2-1; TRBD2 matches at 9 bases. V trimming: 6 bases; J trimming: 0 bases; junction bases outside the gene matches: 6. The CDR3 has 16 amino acids. As DNA, the CDR3 is TGTGCCAGCAGACCTGGACTAGCGAGCTCCTACAATGAGCAGTTCTTC. Translated: CASRPGLASSYNEQFF.

This chain connects TRBV29-1 to TRBJ2-7; a possible D gene is TRBD2 (6 bases). The CDR3 spans 15 residues. Trimming stripped 2 bases from V and 2 bases from J, with 16 bases between. From germline, CDR1 is SQVTM and CDR2 ANQGSEA. CDR3 region: CSVEPTAEGTYEQYV. The DNA for the CDR3 is TGCAGCGTTGAACCCACGGCGGAGGGAACCTACGAGCAGTACGTC.

Only a few counts were recorded for this clonotype. The genes are TRBV4-1 and TRBJ2-1; D is perhaps TRBD1 (6 bases). Germline values: CDR1 MGHRA, CDR2 YSYEKL. Trimming stripped 0 bases from V and 6 bases from J, with 12 bases between. CDR3 length equals 15 residues. The CDR3 loop reads CASSQDSTGRNEQFF. The CDR3 DNA reads as TGCGCCAGCAGCCAAGATAGCACAGGGCGCAATGAGCAGTTCTTC.

This clonotype has at least ten counts. The J gene is TRBJ2-3, the V gene TRBV12-3 or TRBV12-4, with TRBD2 identical over 9 bases. J was trimmed by 0 bases and V by 6 bases; bases with no gene match: 4. The CDR3 is made up of 15 amino acids. The CDR3 here is CASRSSGRSTDTQYF. The DNA for the CDR3 is TGTGCCAGCAGATCCAGCGGGAGGAGCACAGATACGCAGTATTTT.

Notes on this clonotype: A junction boundary mismatches the germline segment, possibly from a read error. The chain combines TRBV12-5 with TRBJ1-1; possibly TRBD1 for D (6 bases). Germline loops: CDR1 LGHNT, CDR2 FRNRAP. The CDR3 is made up of 17 amino acids. In DNA form, the CDR3 reads TGTGCTAGAGGTTTGTATACACAGGGAATTGGGATCACTGAAGCTTTCTTT. Protein: CARGLYTQGIGITEAFF.

This clonotype was observed a handful of times. The rearrangement uses TRBV7-2 and TRBJ2-3; 9 bases fit TRBD2. The CDR3 loop spans 16 amino acids. The trim removed 1 base at V and 6 bases at J, leaving 8 bases unmatched. Germline V gene data show CDR1 as SGHTA and CDR2 as FQGNSA. The CDR3 sequence: CASSLVNVAGVDTQYF. CDR3 DNA: TGTGCCAGCAGCTTAGTTAATGTAGCGGGAGTGGATACGCAGTATTTT.